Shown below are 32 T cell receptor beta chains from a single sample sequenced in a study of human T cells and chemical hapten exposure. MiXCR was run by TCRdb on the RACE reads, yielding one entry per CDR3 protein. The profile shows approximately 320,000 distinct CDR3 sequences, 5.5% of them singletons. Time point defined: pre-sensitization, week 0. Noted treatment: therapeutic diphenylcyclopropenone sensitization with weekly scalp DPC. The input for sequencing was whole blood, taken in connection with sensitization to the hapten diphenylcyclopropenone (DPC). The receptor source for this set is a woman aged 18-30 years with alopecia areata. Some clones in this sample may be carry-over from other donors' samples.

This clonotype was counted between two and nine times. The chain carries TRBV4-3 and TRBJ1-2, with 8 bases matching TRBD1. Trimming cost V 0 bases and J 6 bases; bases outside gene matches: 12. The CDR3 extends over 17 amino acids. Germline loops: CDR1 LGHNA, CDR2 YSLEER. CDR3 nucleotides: TGCGCCAGCAGCCAAGACCTAACGGCAGGGGGCAGAGATGGCTACACCTTC. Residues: CASSQDLTAGGRDGYTF.

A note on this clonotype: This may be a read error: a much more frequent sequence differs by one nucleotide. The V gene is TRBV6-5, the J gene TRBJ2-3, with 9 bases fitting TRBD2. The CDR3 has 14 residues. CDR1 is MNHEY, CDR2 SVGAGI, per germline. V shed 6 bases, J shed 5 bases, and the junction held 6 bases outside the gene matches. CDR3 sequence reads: CASSWRGGGDTQYF. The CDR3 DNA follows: TGTGCCAGCAGCTGGCGGGGGGGCGGAGATACGCAGTATTTT.

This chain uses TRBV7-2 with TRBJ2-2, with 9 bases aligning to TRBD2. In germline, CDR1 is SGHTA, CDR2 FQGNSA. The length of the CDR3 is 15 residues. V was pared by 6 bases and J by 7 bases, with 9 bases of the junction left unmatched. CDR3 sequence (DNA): TGTGCCAGCAGAACACTAGCGGGTGGTGGCGGGGAGCTGTTTTTT. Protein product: CASRTLAGGGGELFF.

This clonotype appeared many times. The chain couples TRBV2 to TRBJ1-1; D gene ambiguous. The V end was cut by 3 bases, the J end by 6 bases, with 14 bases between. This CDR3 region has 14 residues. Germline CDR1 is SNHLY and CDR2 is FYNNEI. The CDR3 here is CASSDVGRDSEAFF. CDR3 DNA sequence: TGTGCCAGCAGTGATGTAGGCAGAGACTCTGAAGCTTTCTTT.

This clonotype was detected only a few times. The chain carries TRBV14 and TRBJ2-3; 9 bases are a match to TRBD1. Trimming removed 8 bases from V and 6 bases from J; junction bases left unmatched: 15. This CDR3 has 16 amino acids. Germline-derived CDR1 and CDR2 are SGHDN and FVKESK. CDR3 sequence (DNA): TGTGCCAGCCGAGGCCCCGGGACAGGGAGATCTGATACGCAGTATTTT. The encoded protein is CASRGPGTGRSDTQYF.

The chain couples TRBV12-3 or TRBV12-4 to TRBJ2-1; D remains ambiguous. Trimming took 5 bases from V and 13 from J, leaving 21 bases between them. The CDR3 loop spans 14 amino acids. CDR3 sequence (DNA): TGTGCCAGCAGTCCCCGTTACGGGCCAAGAAGACAGTTCTTC. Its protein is CASSPRYGPRRQFF.

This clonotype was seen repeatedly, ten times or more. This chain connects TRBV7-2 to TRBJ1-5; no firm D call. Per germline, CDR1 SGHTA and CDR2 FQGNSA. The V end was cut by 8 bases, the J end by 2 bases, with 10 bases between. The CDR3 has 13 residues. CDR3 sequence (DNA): TGTGCCAGCGGAAGTACCGGCAATCAGCCCCAGCATTTT. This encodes CASGSTGNQPQHF.

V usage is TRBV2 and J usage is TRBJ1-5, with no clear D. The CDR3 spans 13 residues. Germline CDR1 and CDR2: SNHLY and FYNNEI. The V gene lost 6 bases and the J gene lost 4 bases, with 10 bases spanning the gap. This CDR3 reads CASRGGFNQPQHF. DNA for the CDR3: TGTGCCAGCAGGGGAGGGTTTAATCAGCCCCAGCATTTT.

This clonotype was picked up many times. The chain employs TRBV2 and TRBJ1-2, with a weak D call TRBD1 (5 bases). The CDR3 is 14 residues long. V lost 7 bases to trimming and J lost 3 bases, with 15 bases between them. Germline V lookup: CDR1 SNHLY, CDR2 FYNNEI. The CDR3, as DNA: TGTGCCAGCATCAGAGACAGCGAAGACTATGGCTACACCTTC. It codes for CASIRDSEDYGYTF.

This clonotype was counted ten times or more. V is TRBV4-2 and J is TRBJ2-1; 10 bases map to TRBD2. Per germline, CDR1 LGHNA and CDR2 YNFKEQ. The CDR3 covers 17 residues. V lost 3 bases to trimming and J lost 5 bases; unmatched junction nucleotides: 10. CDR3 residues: CASSHGILAGPDNEQFF. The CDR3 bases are TGTGCCAGCAGCCATGGCATACTAGCGGGGCCTGACAATGAGCAGTTCTTC.

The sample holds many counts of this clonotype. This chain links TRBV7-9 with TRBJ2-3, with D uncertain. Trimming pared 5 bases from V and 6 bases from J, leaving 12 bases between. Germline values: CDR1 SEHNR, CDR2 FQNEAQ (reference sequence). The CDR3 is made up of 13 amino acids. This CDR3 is CASSLPFRDTQYF. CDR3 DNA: TGTGCCAGCAGCCTCCCGTTTCGGGATACGCAGTATTTT.

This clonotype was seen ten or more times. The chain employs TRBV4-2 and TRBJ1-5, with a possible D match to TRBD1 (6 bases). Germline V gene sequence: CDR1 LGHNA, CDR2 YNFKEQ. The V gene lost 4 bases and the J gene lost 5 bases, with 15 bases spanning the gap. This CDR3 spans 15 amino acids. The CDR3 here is CASSRDRTAYQPQHF. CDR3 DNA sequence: TGTGCCAGCAGCCGGGATAGGACAGCTTATCAGCCCCAGCATTTT.

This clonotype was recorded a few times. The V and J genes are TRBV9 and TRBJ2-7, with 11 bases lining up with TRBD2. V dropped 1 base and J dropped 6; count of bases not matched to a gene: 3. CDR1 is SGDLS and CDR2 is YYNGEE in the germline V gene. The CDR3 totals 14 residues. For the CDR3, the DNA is TGTGCCAGCAGCGTATCACTAGCGGGGGTCGAGCAGTACTTC. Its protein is CASSVSLAGVEQYF.

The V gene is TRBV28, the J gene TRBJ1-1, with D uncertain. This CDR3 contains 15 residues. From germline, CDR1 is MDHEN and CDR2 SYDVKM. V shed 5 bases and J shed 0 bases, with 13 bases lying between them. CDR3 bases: TGTGCCAGCAGTCTCCCCGAGGAGCTGAACACTGAAGCTTTCTTT. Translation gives CASSLPEELNTEAFF.

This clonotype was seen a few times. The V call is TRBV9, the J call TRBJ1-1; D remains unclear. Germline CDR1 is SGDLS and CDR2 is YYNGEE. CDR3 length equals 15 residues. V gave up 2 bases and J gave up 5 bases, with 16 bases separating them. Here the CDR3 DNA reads TGTGCCAGCAGCGTTACCCACGACGCCAGGACTGAAGCTTTCTTT. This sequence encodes CASSVTHDARTEAFF.

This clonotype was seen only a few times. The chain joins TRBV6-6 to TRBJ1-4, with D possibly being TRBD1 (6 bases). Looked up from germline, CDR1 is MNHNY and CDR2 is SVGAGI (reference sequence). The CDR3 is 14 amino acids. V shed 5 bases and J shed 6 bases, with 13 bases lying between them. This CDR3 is CASSQTGLDEKLFF. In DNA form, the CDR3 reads TGTGCCAGCAGTCAGACAGGATTAGATGAAAAACTGTTTTTT.

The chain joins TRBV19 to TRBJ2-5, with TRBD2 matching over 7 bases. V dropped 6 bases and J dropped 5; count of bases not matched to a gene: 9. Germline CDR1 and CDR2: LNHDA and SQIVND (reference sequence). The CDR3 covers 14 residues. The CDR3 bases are TGTGCCAGTAGACCCGGACTAGAGAGGGAGACCCAGTACTTC. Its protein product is CASRPGLERETQYF.

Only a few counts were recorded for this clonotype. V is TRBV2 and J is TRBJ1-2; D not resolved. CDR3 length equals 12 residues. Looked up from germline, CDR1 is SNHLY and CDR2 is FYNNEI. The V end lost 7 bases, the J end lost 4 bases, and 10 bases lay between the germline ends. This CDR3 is CASTQDGYGYTF. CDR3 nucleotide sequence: TGTGCCAGCACCCAGGACGGCTATGGCTACACCTTC.

The CDR3: CSARVSSGSYQPQHF. CDR3 DNA: TGCAGTGCTAGAGTGTCTTCGGGGAGCTATCAGCCCCAGCATTTT. The V and J genes are TRBV20-1 and TRBJ1-5; the D is unclear. Germline loops: CDR1 DFQATT, CDR2 SNEGSKA (reference sequence). This CDR3 contains 15 residues. V was trimmed by 1 base and J by 5 bases, leaving 15 bases between them.

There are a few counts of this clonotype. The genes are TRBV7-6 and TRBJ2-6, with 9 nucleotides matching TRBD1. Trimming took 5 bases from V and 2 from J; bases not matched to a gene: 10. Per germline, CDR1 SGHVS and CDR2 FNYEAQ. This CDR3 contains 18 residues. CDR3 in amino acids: CASSARTGARTGANVLTF. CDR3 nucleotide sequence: TGTGCCAGCAGCGCCCGGACAGGGGCGAGGACTGGGGCCAACGTCCTGACTTTC.

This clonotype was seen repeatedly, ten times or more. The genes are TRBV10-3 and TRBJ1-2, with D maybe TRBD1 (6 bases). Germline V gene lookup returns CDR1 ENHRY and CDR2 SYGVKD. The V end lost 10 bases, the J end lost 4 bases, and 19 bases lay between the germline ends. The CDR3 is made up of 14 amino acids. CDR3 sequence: CATREQGKAYGYTF. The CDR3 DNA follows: TGTGCCACCAGGGAACAGGGTAAAGCCTATGGCTACACCTTC.

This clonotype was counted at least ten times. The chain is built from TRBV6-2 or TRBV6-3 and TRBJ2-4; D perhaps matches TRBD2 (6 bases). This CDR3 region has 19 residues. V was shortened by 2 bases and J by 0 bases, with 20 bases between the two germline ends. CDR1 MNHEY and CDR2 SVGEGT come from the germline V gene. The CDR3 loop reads CASSYEDPGVNLAKNIQYF. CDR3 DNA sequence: TGTGCCAGCAGTTACGAGGATCCGGGGGTTAACCTAGCCAAAAACATTCAGTACTTC.

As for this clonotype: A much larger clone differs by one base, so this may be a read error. CDR3 DNA sequence: TGTGCCAGCAGCCCGCGACCGTCTAGCGGGCAGCTGTTTTTT. Residues: CASSPRPSSGQLFF. The chain combines TRBV9 with TRBJ2-2; TRBD2 aligns across 8 bases. This CDR3 has 14 amino acids. The germline gives CDR1 SGDLS, CDR2 YYNGEE.

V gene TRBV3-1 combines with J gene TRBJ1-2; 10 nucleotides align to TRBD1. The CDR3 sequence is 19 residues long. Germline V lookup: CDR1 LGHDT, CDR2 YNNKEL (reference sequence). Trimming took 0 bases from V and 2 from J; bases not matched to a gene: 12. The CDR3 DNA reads TGTGCCAGCAGCCAAGATGGGGAGAGGACAGGGGGAGGCAACTATGGCTACACCTTC. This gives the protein CASSQDGERTGGGNYGYTF.

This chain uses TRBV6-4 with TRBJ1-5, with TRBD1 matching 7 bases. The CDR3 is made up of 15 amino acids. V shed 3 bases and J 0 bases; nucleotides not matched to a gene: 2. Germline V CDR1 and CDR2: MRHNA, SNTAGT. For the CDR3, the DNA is TGTGCCAGCAGTGAAACAGGGGATAGCAATCAGCCCCAGCATTTT. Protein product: CASSETGDSNQPQHF.

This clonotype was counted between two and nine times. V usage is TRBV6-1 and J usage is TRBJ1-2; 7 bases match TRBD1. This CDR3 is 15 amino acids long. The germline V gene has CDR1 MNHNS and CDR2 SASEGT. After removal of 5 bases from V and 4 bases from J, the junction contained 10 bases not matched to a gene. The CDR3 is CASSSRTGSTYGYTF. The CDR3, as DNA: TGTGCCAGCAGTTCGCGGACAGGTTCCACCTATGGCTACACCTTC.

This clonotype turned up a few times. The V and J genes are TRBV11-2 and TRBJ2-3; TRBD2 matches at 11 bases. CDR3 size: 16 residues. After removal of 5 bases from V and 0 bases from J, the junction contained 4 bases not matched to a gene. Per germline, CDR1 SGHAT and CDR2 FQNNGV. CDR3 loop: CASSVAGGQSTDTQYF. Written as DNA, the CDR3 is TGTGCCAGCAGCGTAGCGGGGGGGCAAAGCACAGATACGCAGTATTTT.

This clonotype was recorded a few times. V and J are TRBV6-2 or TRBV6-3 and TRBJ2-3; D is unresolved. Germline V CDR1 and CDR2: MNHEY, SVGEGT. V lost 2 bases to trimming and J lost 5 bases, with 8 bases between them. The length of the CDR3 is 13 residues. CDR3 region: CASSYQRRDTQYF. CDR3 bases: TGTGCCAGCAGTTACCAACGTAGAGATACGCAGTATTTT.

The CDR3 loop is CASSGTGEYAYGYTF. In nucleotides, the CDR3 is TGTGCCAGCAGTGGGACAGGAGAGTACGCCTATGGCTACACCTTC. The rearrangement joins TRBV12-3 or TRBV12-4 to TRBJ1-2; TRBD1 matches at 8 bases. The CDR3 is 15 residues long. With V trimmed by 5 bases and J by 4 bases, 9 bases remained unmatched.

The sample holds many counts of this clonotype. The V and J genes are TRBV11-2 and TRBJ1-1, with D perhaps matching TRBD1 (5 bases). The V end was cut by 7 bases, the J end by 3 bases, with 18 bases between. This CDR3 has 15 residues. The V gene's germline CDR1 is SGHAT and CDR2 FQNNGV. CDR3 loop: CASTSSGTTDTEAFF. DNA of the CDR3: TGTGCCAGCACCAGCTCCGGGACTACGGACACTGAAGCTTTCTTT. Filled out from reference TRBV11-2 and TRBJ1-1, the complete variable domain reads EAGVAQSPRYKIIEKRQSVAFWCNPISGHATLYWYQQILGQGPKLLIQFQNNGVVDDSQLPKDRFSAERLKGVDSTLKIQPAKLEDSAVYLCASTSSGTTDTEAFFGQGTRLTVV.

The CDR3 region has the DNA TGTGCCAGCAGCGAGCCGGACAGGGTAACTGGGGCCAACGTCCTGACTTTC. Translating gives CASSEPDRVTGANVLTF. The rearrangement uses TRBV7-9 and TRBJ2-6; 8 nucleotides match TRBD1. Trimming at V came to 5 bases and at J to 2 bases, leaving 8 bases not matched to a gene. Germline CDR1 reads SEHNR; CDR2 reads FQNEAQ (reference sequence). The CDR3 covers 17 residues.

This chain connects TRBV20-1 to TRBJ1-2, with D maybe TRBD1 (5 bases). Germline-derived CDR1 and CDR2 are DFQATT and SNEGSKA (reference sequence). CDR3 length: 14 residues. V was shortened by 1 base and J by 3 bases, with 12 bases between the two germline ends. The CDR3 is CSARVDGDDYGYTF. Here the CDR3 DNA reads TGCAGTGCTAGAGTAGATGGGGACGACTATGGCTACACCTTC.